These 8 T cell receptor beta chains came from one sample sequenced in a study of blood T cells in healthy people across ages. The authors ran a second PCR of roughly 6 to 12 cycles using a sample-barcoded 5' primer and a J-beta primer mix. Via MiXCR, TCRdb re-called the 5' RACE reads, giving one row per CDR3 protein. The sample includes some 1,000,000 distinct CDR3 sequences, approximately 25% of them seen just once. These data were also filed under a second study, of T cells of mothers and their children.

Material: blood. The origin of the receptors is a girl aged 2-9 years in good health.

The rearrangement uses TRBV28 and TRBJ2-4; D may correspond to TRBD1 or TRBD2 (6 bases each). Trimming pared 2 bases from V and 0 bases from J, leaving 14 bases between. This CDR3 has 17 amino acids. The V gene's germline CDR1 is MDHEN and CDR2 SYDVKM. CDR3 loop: CASSLVWGAEAKNIQYF. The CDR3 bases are TGTGCCAGCAGTTTAGTTTGGGGGGCGGAAGCCAAAAACATTCAGTACTTC.

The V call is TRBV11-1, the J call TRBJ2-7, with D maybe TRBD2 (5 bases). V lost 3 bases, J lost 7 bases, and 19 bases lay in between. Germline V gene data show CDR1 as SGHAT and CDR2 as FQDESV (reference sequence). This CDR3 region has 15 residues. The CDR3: CASSFGRGRVGEQYF. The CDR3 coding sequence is TGTGCCAGCAGCTTCGGTCGAGGGAGAGTGGGAGAGCAGTACTTC. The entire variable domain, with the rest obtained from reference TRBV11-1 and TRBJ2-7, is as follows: EAEVAQSPRYKITEKSQAVAFWCDPISGHATLYWYRQILGQGPELLVQFQDESVVDDSQLPKDRFSAERLKGVDSTLKIQPAELGDSAMYLCASSFGRGRVGEQYFGPGTRLTVT.

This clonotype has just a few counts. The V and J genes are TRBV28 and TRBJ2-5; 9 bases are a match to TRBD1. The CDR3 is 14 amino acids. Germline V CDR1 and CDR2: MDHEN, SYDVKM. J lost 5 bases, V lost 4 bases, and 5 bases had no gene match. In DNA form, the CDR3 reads TGTGCCAGCAGTTACAACAGGGGGCGGGAGACCCAGTACTTC. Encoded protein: CASSYNRGRETQYF.

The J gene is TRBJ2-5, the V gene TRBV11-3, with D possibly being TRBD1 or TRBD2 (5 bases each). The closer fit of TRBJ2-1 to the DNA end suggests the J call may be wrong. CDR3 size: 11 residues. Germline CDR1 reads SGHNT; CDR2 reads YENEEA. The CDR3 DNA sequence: TGTGCCAGCAGCGCAGGGACTGAGCAGTTCTTC. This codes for CASSAGTEQFF.

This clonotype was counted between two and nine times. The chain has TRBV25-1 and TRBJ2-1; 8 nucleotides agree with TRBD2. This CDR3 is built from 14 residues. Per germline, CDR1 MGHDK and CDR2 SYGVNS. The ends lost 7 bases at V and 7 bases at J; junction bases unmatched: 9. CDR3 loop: CASIQAGEGNEQFF. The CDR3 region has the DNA TGTGCCAGCATTCAAGCGGGAGAGGGTAATGAGCAGTTCTTC.

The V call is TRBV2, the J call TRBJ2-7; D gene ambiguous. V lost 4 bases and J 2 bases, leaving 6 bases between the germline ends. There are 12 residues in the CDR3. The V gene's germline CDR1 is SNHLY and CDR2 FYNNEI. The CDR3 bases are TGTGCCAGCAGTGCCGCCCCCTACGAGCAGTACTTC. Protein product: CASSAAPYEQYF.

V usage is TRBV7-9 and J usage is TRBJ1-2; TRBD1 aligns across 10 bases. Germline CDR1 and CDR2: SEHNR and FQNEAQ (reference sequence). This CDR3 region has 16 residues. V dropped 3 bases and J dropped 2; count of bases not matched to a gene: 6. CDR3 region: CASSLIPGQGNYGYTF. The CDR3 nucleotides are TGTGCCAGCAGCTTGATCCCGGGACAGGGGAACTATGGCTACACCTTC. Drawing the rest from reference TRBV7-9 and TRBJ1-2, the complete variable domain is DTGVSQNPRHKITKRGQNVTFRCDPISEHNRLYWYRQTLGQGPEFLTYFQNEAQLEKSRLLSDRFSAERPKGSFSTLEIQRTEQGDSAMYLCASSLIPGQGNYGYTFGSGTRLTVV.

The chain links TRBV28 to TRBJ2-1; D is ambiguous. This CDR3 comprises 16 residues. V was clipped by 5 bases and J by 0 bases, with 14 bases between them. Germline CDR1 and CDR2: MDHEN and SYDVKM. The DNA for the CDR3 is TGTGCCAGCAGTCCAAACCAGATTAACTCCTACAATGAGCAGTTCTTC. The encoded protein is CASSPNQINSYNEQFF.